This T cell receptor (beta chain) was recovered during a study of response to subunit inactivated influenza vaccine. The study, taken as a whole, reports: Authors suggested each seasonal flu vaccination may recruit only limited numbers of new T cells.

MiXCR was run by TCRdb on the RT-PCR reads, yielding one entry per CDR3 protein. The sample has roughly 460,000 distinct CDR3 sequences, roughly 11% seen once; the top ten hold about 12%. Turning to this clonotype: Its antigen is unknown.

This CDR3 has 16 residues. Trimming pared 1 base from V and 2 bases from J, leaving 16 bases between. The V gene's germline CDR1 is SGHRS and CDR2 YFSETQ. The clonotype comes from a man aged 45-65 years who received an inactivated influenza vaccine. Sequencing was performed on PBMCs from blood, taken 40 to 50 days after vaccination. This chain uses TRBV5-1 with TRBJ2-7; no clear D gene. The CDR3: CASSLTAGSGPYEQYF. CDR3 nucleotides: TGCGCCAGCAGCTTGACAGCCGGGTCCGGGCCCTACGAGCAGTACTTC.